This TCR beta chain was observed in a study of T cell responses to AZD1222 COVID-19 vaccine. General observations from the study: Reportedly, nearly half the spike-specific TCRs target unmutated variant regions. It was only six AZD1222 recipients who were seropositive at baseline.

Notes on this clone: Its antigen is not identified.

Trimming stripped 10 bases from V and 2 bases from J, with 6 bases between. Germline assignment: CDR1 LNHDA and CDR2 SQIVND (reference sequence). This CDR3 spans 10 amino acids. Clones were read by immunoSEQ multiplex PCR, and TCRdb kept only the in-frame ones, dropping some. The sample contains under 200,000 clones, 88% of which appear only once. The receptor was derived from an adult who received the AZD1222 COVID-19 vaccine. The material sequenced was peripheral blood, taken 28 days after the second AZD1222 dose. The V and J genes are TRBV19 and TRBJ2-7, with D unclear. As DNA, the CDR3 is TGTGCCACCGGTACCTACGAGCAGTACTTC. Translation gives CATGTYEQYF.